This record looks at one T cell receptor (beta chain) sequence and its context. Its antigen is unknown. Base qualities were left out, and no much larger clone turns up one base away. This entry belongs to a study of vaccination and CD4 T cells after COVID-19 (dated 2022 in TCRdb). As for the study more broadly: SARS-CoV-2 positivity had been established in the convalescent patients by nasal swab PCR, and mild disease was recorded in nine or ten of these patients and severe disease in one. In the convalescent cohort there were six males and four females, among whom were two Hispanic individuals, seven Caucasians, two Asians and one multiracial person. Participants received two doses of either the Pfizer-BioNTech BNT162b2 vaccine (n=8) or the Moderna mRNA-1273 vaccine (n=2). Post-COVID blood samples were collected from convalescent patients a median of approximately 93 days after diagnosis, with a range of roughly 30 to 161 days. Post-vaccine blood samples were taken a median of approximately 70 days after the second vaccine dose, with a range of 14 to 241 days. Culture stimuli were overlapping spike peptide pools from SARS-CoV-2 and from the common cold coronaviruses HCoV-NL63, HCoV-OC43 and HCoV-229E. Control cultures used a CEFX viral epitope pool as positive control, an HIV-1 Nef peptide pool as negative control, or no peptide. The spike-specific CD4+ TCR repertoire was compared before and after mRNA vaccination in approximately ten COVID-19 convalescent patients and a handful of infection-naive healthy vaccine recipients. Overall study outcomes, separate from this receptor: The study included relatively few convalescent patients and did not analyze early timepoints after natural infection. Among convalescent patients, a median about 86% of the SARS-CoV-2-reactive clones seen after vaccination appeared only after vaccination, which suggests priming specific to the vaccine. Of the vaccine-specific clones found in convalescent patients, nearly all (304 of 307) were mono-reactive for SARS-CoV-2 spike instead of being cross-reactive with common cold coronaviruses. The median number of SARS-CoV-2-reactive clonotypes rose from 20 to 25 after infection to 38 after vaccination, but the change was not significant.

The treatment or condition label here, explained by the study, means: roughly ten-day PBMC culture with coronavirus spike peptide pools or control peptides (ViraFEST assay). The ViraFEST assay was used in the study, in which antigen-specific T cells were expanded with peptide pools and expanded clonotypes were subsequently identified by TCR sequencing. Positive SARS-CoV-2 PCR tests in the convalescent patients dated from March to December 2020, before Alpha, Beta and Delta variants emerged in the United States. Fewer than 2.5 million PBMCs per well were cultured in IMDM with approximately 5% human AB serum and roughly 9.3 IU/ml IL-2, plus 10 ug/ml peptide pools. On days 3 and 7, half of the culture medium was replaced with fresh IL-2-containing medium. Once the cells had been in culture for about 10 days, the EasySep CD4+ T cell isolation kit was used to isolate CD4+ T cells by negative selection. PBMCs were separated from whole blood using Ficoll-Paque Plus gradient centrifugation and then either used fresh or cryopreserved at -140C. Each culture condition was generally run in triplicate wells.

The library was obtained by PCR. DNA from cultured CD4+ T cells was subjected to TCR sequencing with the Oncomine TCR Beta short-read assay at the Johns Hopkins FTIC core. The QIAamp micro DNA kit was used to extract genomic DNA from the cultured CD4+ T cells. Oncomine TCR Beta libraries made from cultured CD4+ T cells were pooled using unique dual indexes and sequenced on an Illumina iSeq 100. On the study's bioinformatics: Non-productive sequences were removed, and CDR3s that did not start with C, did not end with F or W, or were shorter than 7 amino acids were discarded. The MANAFEST web application was used to identify antigen-specific clonotypes by comparing peptide-stimulated wells against reference wells and other culture wells. An FDR below 0.05, an odds ratio above 5, and a productive frequency above 0.1% in at least two of three replicate wells were required for clones to be considered positive. Clonotypes that were significantly expanded in both SARS-CoV-2 spike wells and at least one common cold coronavirus spike condition were defined as cross-reactive. Levenshtein distances (stringdist) and unrooted phylogenetic trees (ape) in R version 3.6.1 were used to assess CDR3 homology. TCRdb itself trimmed the public reads at Q25 with fastp, ran MiXCR and retained productive beta chains. Merged by CDR3 protein, the rows form single entries marked with the most common genes and DNA. Here the V and J calls rest on TCRdb's processing, not on the authors' analysis. This sample is represented by roughly 12,000 distinct CDR3 sequences; around 50% of them were singletons. Of the sample, approximately 9.4% falls within the top ten clones.

V was cut back by 3 bases and J by 2 bases, leaving a gap of 13 bases between them. CDR1 and CDR2 are drawn from the germline V gene: ENHRY, SYGVKD. Its CDR3 holds 15 amino acids, cysteine through phenylalanine. The read is trimmed to its CDR3 DNA, 45 bases read in frame from base 1. Input material: CD4+ T cells from blood, cultured in vitro. This TCR was recovered from a human donor who had recovered from COVID-19. Recombination linked TRBV10-3 to TRBJ2-5, with the identity of the D gene unclear. The nucleotide sequence is TGTGCCATCAGTGACCCTGCTGCAGATCAAGAGACCCAGTACTTC. This codes for CAISDPAADQETQYF.